This T cell receptor (beta chain) derives from a study of technical replicates of blood from a handful of donors. The CDR3 consists of 13 residues. Losses at the gene ends were 5 bases for V and 2 bases for J; bases not matched to a gene: 2. CDR1 SGHRS and CDR2 YFSETQ come from the germline V gene. Profiled with immunoSEQ multiplex PCR; TCRdb holds only in-frame clones, not every one. The data hold some 60,000 clones, with about nine tenths observed a single time. The receptor was derived from a human donor in good health. Some clones in this sample may be carry-over from other donors' samples. The sample comprised PBMCs. This sequence joins TRBV5-1 and TRBJ1-2; 8 bases are shared with TRBD1. The CDR3 DNA is TGCGCCAGCAGTGGACAGGGAAACTATGGCTACACCTTC. As protein: CASSGQGNYGYTF.